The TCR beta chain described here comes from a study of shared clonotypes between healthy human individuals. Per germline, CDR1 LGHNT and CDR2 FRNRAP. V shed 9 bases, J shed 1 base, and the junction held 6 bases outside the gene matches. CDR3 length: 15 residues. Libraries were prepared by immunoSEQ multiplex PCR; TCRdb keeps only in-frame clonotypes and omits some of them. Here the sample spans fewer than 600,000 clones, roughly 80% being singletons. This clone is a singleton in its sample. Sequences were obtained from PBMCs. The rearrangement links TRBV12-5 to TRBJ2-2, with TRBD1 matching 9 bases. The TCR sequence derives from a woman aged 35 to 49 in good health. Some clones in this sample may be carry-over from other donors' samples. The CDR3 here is CARANRGLNTGELFF. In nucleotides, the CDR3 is TGTGCTAGGGCGAACAGGGGGCTGAACACCGGGGAGCTGTTTTTT.